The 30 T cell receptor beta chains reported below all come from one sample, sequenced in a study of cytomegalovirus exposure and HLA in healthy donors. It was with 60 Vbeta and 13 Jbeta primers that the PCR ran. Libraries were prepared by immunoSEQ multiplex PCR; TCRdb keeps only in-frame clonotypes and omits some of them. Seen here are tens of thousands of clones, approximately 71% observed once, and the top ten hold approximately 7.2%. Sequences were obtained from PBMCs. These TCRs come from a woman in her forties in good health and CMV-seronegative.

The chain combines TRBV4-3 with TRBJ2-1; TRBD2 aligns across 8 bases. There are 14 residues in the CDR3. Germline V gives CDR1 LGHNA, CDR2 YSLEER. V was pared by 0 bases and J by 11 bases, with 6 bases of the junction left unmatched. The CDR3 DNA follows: TGCGCCAGCAGCCAAGATCCCGGGACTAGAAAGCAGTTCTTC. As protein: CASSQDPGTRKQFF.

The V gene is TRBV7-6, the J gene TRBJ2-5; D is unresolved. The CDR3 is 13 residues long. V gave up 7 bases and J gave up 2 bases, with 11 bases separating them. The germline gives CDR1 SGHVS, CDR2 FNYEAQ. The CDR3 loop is CASTPQFQETQYF. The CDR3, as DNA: TGTGCCAGCACCCCCCAGTTTCAAGAGACCCAGTACTTC.

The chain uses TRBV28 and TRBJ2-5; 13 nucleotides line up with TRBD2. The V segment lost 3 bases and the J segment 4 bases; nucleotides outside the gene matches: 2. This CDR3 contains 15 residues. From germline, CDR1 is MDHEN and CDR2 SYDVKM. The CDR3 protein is CASSFGTSGIETQYF. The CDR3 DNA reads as TGTGCCAGCAGTTTCGGGACTAGCGGGATAGAGACCCAGTACTTC.

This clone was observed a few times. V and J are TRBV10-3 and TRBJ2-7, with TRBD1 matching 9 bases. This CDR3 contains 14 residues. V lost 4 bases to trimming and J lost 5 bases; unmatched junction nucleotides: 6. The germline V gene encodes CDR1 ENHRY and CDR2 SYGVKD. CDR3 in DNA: TGTGCCATCAGTGGGCGGGACAGGGAGAACGAGCAGTACTTC. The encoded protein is CAISGRDRENEQYF.

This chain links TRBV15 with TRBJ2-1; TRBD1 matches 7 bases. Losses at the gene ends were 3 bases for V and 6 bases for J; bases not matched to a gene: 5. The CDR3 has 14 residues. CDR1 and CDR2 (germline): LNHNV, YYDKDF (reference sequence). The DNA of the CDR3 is TGTGCCACCAGCAGGGACAGGTTGGGCAATGAGCAGTTCTTC. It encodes CATSRDRLGNEQFF.

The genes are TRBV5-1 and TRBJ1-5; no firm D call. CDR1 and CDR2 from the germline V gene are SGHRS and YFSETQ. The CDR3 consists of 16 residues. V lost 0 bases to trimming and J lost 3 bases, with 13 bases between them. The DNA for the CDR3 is TGCGCCAGCAGCTTGGAGGGAGGACTGAACAATCAGCCCCAGCATTTT. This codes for CASSLEGGLNNQPQHF.

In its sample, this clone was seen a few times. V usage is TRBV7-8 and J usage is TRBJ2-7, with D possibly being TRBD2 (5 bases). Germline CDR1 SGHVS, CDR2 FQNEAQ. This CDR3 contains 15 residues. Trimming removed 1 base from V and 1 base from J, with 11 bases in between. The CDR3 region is CASSLVAGGSYEQYF. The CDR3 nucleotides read TGTGCCAGCAGCTTAGTGGCGGGTGGATCCTACGAGCAGTACTTC.

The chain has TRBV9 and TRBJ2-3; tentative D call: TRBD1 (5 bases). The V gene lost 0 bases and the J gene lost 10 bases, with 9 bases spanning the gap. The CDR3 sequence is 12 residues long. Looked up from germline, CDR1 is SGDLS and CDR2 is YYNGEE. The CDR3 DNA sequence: TGTGCCAGCAGCGTAGAGGGGTCGGCGCAGTATTTT. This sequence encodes CASSVEGSAQYF.

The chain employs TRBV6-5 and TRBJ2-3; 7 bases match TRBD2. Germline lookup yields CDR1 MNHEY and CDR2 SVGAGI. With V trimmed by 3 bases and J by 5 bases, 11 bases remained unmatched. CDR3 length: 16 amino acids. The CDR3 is CASSYLERGAGDTQYF. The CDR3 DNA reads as TGTGCCAGCAGTTATTTGGAGCGGGGTGCCGGAGATACGCAGTATTTT.

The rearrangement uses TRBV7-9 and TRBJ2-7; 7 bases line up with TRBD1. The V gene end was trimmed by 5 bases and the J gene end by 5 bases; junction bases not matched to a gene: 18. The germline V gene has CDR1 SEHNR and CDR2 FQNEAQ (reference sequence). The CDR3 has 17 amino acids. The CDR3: CASSESRDRNSRHEQYF. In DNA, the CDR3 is TGTGCCAGCAGCGAATCCCGGGACAGAAACTCCCGACACGAGCAGTACTTC.

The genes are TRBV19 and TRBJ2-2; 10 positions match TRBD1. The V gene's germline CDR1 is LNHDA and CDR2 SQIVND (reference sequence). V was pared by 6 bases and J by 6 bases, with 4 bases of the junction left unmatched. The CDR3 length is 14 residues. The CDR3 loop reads CASRDRGRPGELFF. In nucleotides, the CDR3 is TGTGCCAGTAGAGACAGGGGGCGACCCGGGGAGCTGTTTTTT.

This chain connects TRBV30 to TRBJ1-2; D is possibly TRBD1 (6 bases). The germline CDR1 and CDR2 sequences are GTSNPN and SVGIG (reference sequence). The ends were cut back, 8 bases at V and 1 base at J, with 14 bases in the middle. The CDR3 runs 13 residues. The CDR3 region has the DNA TGTGCCACTACAGGGCCGAATAACTATGGCTACACCTTC. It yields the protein CATTGPNNYGYTF.

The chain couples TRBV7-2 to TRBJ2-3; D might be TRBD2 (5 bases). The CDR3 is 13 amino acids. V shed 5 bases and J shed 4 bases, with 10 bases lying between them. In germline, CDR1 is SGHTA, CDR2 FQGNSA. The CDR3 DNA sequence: TGTGCCAGCAGCCAATCGCGGGCAGATACGCAGTATTTT. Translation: CASSQSRADTQYF.

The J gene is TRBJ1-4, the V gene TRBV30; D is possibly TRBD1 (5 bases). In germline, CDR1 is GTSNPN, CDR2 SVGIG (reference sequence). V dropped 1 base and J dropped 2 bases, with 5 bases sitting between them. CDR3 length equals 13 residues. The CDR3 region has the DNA TGTGCCTGGAGTGGACAGACTAATGAAAAACTGTTTTTT. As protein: CAWSGQTNEKLFF.

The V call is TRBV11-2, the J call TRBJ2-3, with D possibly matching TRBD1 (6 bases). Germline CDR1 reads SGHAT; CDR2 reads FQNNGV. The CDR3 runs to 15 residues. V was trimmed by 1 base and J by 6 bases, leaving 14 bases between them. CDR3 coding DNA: TGTGCCAGCAGCTTAGGGCCAGGGGTTGTCGATACGCAGTATTTT. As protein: CASSLGPGVVDTQYF.

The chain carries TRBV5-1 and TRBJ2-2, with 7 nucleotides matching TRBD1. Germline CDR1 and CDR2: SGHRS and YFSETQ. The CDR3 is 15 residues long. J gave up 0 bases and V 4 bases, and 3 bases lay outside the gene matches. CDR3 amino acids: CASSPQGSNTGELFF. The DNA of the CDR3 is TGCGCCAGCAGCCCACAGGGGTCGAACACCGGGGAGCTGTTTTTT.

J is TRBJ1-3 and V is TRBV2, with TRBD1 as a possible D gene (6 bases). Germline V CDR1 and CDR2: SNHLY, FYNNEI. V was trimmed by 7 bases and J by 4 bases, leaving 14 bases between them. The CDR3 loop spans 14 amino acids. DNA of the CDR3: TGTGCCAGCACCGCTCTGACAGGAGGAAACACCATATATTTT. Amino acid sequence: CASTALTGGNTIYF.

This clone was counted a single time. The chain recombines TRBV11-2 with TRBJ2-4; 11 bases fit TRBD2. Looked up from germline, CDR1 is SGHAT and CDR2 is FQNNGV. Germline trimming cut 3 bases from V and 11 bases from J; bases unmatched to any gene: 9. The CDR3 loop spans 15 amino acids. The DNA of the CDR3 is TGTGCCAGCAGCTTGGATAGCGGGGGGGAGAGAGTTCAGTACTTC. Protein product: CASSLDSGGERVQYF.

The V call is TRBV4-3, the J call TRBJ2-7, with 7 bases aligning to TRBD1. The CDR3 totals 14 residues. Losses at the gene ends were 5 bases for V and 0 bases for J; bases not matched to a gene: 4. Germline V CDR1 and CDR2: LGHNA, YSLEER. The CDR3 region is CASSLDRFSYEQYF. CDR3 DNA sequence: TGCGCCAGCAGCTTGGACAGGTTCTCCTACGAGCAGTACTTC.

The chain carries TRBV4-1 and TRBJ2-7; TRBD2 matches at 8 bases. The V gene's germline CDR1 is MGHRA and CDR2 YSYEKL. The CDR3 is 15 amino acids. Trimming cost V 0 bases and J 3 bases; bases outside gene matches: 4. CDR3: CASSQEPAGDYEQYF. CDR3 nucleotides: TGCGCCAGCAGCCAAGAACCAGCGGGGGACTACGAGCAGTACTTC.

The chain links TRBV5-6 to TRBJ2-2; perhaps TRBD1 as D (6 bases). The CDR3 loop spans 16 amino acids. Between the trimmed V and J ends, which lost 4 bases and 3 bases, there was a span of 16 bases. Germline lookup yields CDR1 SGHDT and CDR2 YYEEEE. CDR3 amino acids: CASSHREAFYTGELFF. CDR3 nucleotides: TGTGCCAGCAGCCACAGGGAAGCTTTCTACACCGGGGAGCTGTTTTTT. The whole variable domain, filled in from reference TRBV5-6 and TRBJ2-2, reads DAGVTQSPTHLIKTRGQQVTLRCSPKSGHDTVSWYQQALGQGPQFIFQYYEEEERQRGNFPDRFSGHQFPNYSSELNVNALLLGDSALYLCASSHREAFYTGELFFGEGSRLTVL.

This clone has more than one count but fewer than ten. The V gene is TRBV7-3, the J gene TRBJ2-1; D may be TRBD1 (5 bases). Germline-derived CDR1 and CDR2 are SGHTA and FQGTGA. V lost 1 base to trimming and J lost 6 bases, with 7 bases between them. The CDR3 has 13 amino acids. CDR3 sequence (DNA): TGTGCCAGCAGCTTAAGTGGGGCCAATGAGCAGTTCTTC. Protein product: CASSLSGANEQFF.

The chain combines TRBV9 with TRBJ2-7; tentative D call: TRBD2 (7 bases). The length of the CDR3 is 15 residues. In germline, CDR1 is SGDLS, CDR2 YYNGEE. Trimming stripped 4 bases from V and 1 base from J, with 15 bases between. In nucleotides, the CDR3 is TGTGCCAGCAGCCGAGGGGGGGCTGGGTCCTACGAGCAGTACTTC. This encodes CASSRGGAGSYEQYF.

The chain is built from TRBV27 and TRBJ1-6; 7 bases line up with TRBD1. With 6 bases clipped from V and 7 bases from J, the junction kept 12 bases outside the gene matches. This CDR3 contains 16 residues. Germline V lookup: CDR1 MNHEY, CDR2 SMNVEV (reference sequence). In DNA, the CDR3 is TGTGCCAGCAGCCATAAAATACAGGGGTCCAATTCACCCCTCCACTTT. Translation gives CASSHKIQGSNSPLHF.

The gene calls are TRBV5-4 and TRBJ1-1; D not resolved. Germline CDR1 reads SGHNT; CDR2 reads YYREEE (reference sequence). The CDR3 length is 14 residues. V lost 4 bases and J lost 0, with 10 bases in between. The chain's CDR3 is CASSPTVVNTEAFF. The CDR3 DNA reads TGTGCCAGCAGCCCCACGGTGGTGAACACTGAAGCTTTCTTT.

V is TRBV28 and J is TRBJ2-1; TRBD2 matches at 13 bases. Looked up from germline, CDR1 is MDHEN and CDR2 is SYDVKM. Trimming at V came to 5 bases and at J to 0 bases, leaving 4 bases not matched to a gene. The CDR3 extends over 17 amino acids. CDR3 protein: CASSPGTSGVSYNEQFF. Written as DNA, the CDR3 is TGTGCCAGCAGTCCCGGGACTAGCGGGGTCTCCTACAATGAGCAGTTCTTC.

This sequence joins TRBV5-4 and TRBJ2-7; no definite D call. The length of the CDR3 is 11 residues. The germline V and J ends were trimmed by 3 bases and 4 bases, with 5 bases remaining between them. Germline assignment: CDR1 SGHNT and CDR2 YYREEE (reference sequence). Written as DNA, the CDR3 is TGTGCCAGCAGCTCAAAATACGAGCAGTACTTC. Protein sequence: CASSSKYEQYF.

CDR3 loop: CASSLGTSSNQPQHF. CDR3 coding DNA: TGCGCCAGCAGCTTGGGGACATCTAGCAATCAGCCCCAGCATTTT. V gene TRBV5-1 combines with J gene TRBJ1-5; possible D gene TRBD1, 5 bases. From germline, CDR1 is SGHRS and CDR2 YFSETQ. CDR3 length equals 15 residues. Trimming shortened V by 0 bases and J by 0 bases, and 7 bases separated the two germline ends.

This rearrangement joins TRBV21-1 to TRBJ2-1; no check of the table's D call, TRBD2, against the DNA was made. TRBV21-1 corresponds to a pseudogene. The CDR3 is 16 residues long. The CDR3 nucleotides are TGTGCCAGCAGCAAAGGGGGGACTAGTAAGTCTCCTGAGCAGTTCTTC. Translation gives CASSKGGTSKSPEQFF.

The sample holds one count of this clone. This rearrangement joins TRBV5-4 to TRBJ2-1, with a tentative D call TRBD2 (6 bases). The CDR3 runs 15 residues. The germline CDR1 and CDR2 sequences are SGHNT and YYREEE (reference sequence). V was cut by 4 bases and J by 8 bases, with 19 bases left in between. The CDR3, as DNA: TGTGCCAGCAGCGCAATCGACCCCCCGGGGGATGAGCAGTTCTTC. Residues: CASSAIDPPGDEQFF.